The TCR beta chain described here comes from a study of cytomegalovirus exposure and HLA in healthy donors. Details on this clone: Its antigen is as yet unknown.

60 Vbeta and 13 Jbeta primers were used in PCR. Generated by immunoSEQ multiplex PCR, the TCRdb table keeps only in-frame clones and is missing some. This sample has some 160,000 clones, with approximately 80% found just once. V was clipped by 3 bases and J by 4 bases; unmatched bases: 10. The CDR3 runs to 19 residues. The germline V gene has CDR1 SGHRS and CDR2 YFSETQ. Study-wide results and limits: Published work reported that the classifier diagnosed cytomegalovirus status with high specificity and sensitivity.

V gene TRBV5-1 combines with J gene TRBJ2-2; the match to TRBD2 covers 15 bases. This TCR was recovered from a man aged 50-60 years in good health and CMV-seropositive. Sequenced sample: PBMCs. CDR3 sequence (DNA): TGCGCCAGCAGCTCCCTAGGACTAGCGGGGGGGCCGGGCACCGGGGAGCTGTTTTTT. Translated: CASSSLGLAGGPGTGELFF.